The sequence of this TCR beta chain was determined in a study of blood T cell repertoires in COVID-19. Authors' methods: From reference gene primer amplification, estimates of nucleated cell counts were derived. Sequencing used immunoSEQ multiplex PCR; TCRdb keeps in-frame clones, though not all of them. The V and J calls and the clone size are those of that table, but D and trimming were determined from the DNA. This sample has 300,000 or so clones, with roughly 87% found just once. This clone was seen once. This CDR3 comprises 12 residues. Per the germline V gene, CDR1 is ENHRY and CDR2 is SYGVKD. Trimming removed 11 bases at V and 1 base at J, with 11 bases between. Those who participated ranged in age from about 18 to 89 years and resided in roughly 26 US areas. Participants' own reports of clinical history determined their cohort assignment. Among Cohort 3 donors, those recovered had two negative PCRs, clearance, or symptom resolution.

This TCR was sampled from a woman younger than 45 who had recovered from COVID-19. This chain joins TRBV10-3 and TRBJ1-1, with D unclear. The source material was PBMCs or T cells enriched from blood (not recorded which). CDR3 sequence (DNA): TGTGCCTTAAGCGACGGGAACACTGAAGCTTTCTTT. It is translated as CALSDGNTEAFF.